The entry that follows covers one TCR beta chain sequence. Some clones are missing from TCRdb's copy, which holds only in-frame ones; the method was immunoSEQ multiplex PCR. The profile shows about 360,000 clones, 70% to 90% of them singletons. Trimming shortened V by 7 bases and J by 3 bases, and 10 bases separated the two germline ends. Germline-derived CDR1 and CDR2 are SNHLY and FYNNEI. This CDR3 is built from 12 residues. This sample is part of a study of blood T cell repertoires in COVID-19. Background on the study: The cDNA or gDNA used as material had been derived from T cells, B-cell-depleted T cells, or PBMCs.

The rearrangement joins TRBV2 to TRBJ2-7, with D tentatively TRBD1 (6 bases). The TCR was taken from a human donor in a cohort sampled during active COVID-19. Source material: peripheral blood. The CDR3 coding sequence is TGTGCCAGCACTGGGACATACTACGAGCAGTACTTC. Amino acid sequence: CASTGTYYEQYF.